This passage covers 31 T cell receptor beta chains from one sample sequenced in a study of CD8 T cells in Susac syndrome. The RNA, about 0.45 to 1 ug, was put through reverse transcription using random hexamers. MiXCR was run by TCRdb on the immunoSEQ multiplex PCR reads, yielding one entry per CDR3 protein. The sample lists about 130,000 distinct CDR3 sequences, over 80% occurring once. Sequencing input: CD8+ T cells from PBMCs. The receptors were sampled from a human donor with multiple sclerosis.

This chain uses TRBV7-9 with TRBJ1-1; D gene unclear. Germline CDR1 reads SEHNR; CDR2 reads FQNEAQ (reference sequence). The CDR3 is made up of 15 amino acids. Trimming removed 10 bases from V and 1 base from J, with 19 bases in between. CDR3 sequence (DNA): TGTGCCAACAGTTTATTCTCAACGTCGAACACTGAAGCTTTCTTT. Its protein product is CANSLFSTSNTEAFF.

The CDR3 is CASSVLWGSSYEQYF. The CDR3, as DNA: TGTGCCAGCAGCGTCTTGTGGGGGAGTTCCTACGAGCAGTACTTC. This chain connects TRBV28 to TRBJ2-7; D tentatively reads TRBD1 or TRBD2 (5 bases each). The germline CDR1 and CDR2 sequences are MDHEN and SYDVKM. The CDR3 extends over 15 amino acids. Deletions cut 6 bases from V and 1 base from J, with 16 bases between.

This rearrangement joins TRBV12-3 or TRBV12-4 to TRBJ2-7; D possibly corresponds to TRBD2 (5 bases). The CDR3 covers 14 residues. Trimming shortened V by 5 bases and J by 4 bases, and 15 bases separated the two germline ends. The CDR3 loop reads CASSSHGVFYEQYF. CDR3 coding DNA: TGTGCCAGCAGTAGCCACGGGGTATTTTACGAGCAGTACTTC.

This chain connects TRBV19 to TRBJ2-1, with D perhaps assigned TRBD1 or TRBD2 (5 bases each). Germline CDR1 is LNHDA and CDR2 is SQIVND (reference sequence). Trimming cost V 5 bases and J 6 bases, with 11 bases left between them. The CDR3 sequence is 13 residues long. The CDR3 bases are TGTGCCAGTAGTCCCGGGACCGGCAATGAGCAGTTCTTC. Encoded protein: CASSPGTGNEQFF.

This sequence joins TRBV19 and TRBJ2-1; 10 nucleotides align to TRBD1. Germline V gene data show CDR1 as LNHDA and CDR2 as SQIVND (reference sequence). The J segment lost 6 bases and the V segment lost 5 bases, leaving 4 bases of the junction unmatched. This CDR3 has 14 residues. The CDR3 sequence: CASSFGTGVNEQFF. The CDR3 DNA sequence: TGTGCCAGTAGTTTTGGGACAGGGGTCAATGAGCAGTTCTTC.

The rearrangement uses TRBV30 and TRBJ1-2; TRBD1 matches at 11 bases. CDR3 size: 15 residues. Per the germline V gene, CDR1 is GTSNPN and CDR2 is SVGIG (reference sequence). Trimming cost V 1 base and J 4 bases; bases outside gene matches: 5. The CDR3: CAWSAGQGAGYGYTF. In DNA form, the CDR3 reads TGTGCCTGGAGTGCCGGACAGGGGGCCGGCTATGGCTACACCTTC.

This sequence joins TRBV12-3 or TRBV12-4 and TRBJ2-5, with D perhaps TRBD1 (5 bases). V lost 3 bases, J lost 4 bases, and 18 bases lay in between. The CDR3 runs 16 residues. CDR3 region: CASSLGYGADRETQYF. The CDR3 DNA reads TGTGCCAGCAGTTTGGGGTATGGGGCTGATCGAGAGACCCAGTACTTC.

This clonotype was counted a few times. The V call is TRBV20-1, the J call TRBJ2-2; D remains unclear. With 0 bases removed from V and 5 bases from J, the gap between germline ends came to 10 bases. CDR1 is DFQATT, CDR2 SNEGSKA, per germline (reference sequence). The CDR3 contains 14 residues. CDR3 sequence: CSARDIDRTGELFF. CDR3 nucleotides: TGCAGTGCTAGAGATATTGATCGGACCGGGGAGCTGTTTTTT.

The V and J genes are TRBV6-1 and TRBJ2-7; 12 nucleotides line up with TRBD1. J gave up 5 bases and V 7 bases, and 9 bases lay outside the gene matches. The CDR3 length is 15 residues. Germline loops: CDR1 MNHNS, CDR2 SASEGT. Here the CDR3 DNA reads TGTGCCAGCATGACCCCAGGGACAGGGGGCGACGAGCAGTACTTC. This gives the protein CASMTPGTGGDEQYF.

This chain joins TRBV7-9 and TRBJ2-5, with D possibly matching TRBD1 (6 bases). The CDR3 covers 14 residues. Trimming pared 6 bases from V and 4 bases from J, leaving 15 bases between. Germline V gene lookup returns CDR1 SEHNR and CDR2 FQNEAQ (reference sequence). The CDR3 bases are TGTGCCAGCAGACCCGGCACAGGGCTAGAGACCCAGTACTTC. Protein product: CASRPGTGLETQYF.

The chain recombines TRBV27 with TRBJ2-1; D is uncertain. V was shortened by 5 bases and J by 12 bases, with 17 bases between the two germline ends. The germline CDR1 and CDR2 sequences are MNHEY and SMNVEV (reference sequence). The length of the CDR3 is 13 residues. This chain's CDR3 is CASSKRGPGPQFF. For the CDR3, the DNA is TGTGCCAGCAGTAAGCGAGGCCCCGGGCCGCAGTTCTTC.

The chain uses TRBV19 and TRBJ2-1; a possible D gene is TRBD2 (5 bases). The CDR3 extends over 15 amino acids. Germline V lookup: CDR1 LNHDA, CDR2 SQIVND (reference sequence). Trimming removed 3 bases at V and 8 bases at J, with 17 bases between. CDR3 residues: CASSIGLGKVHEQFF. For the CDR3, the DNA is TGTGCCAGTAGTATCGGACTTGGAAAAGTCCATGAGCAGTTCTTC.

The chain combines TRBV12-3 or TRBV12-4 with TRBJ1-2; weak D call: TRBD1 (5 bases). V lost 6 bases to trimming and J lost 2 bases, with 16 bases between them. The CDR3 runs 15 residues. The CDR3 DNA reads as TGTGCCAGCAGAGAGATGGGGGTCTACAACTATGGCTACACCTTC. Encoded protein: CASREMGVYNYGYTF.

The chain links TRBV4-3 to TRBJ2-3; 8 bases are shared with TRBD2. The CDR3 is 15 residues long. The germline CDR1 and CDR2 sequences are LGHNA and YSLEER. Trimming cost V 2 bases and J 1 base; bases outside gene matches: 2. This chain's CDR3 is CASSQWREGTDTQYF. For the CDR3, the DNA is TGCGCCAGCAGCCAATGGCGGGAGGGCACAGATACGCAGTATTTT.

This chain uses TRBV11-2 with TRBJ1-3; no firm D call. The germline V gene has CDR1 SGHAT and CDR2 FQNNGV. CDR3 length equals 14 residues. The germline V and J ends were trimmed by 5 bases and 0 bases, with 8 bases remaining between them. The CDR3 protein is CASSPGDSGNTIYF. Here the CDR3 DNA reads TGTGCCAGCAGCCCGGGAGACTCTGGAAACACCATATATTTT.

In this sample, this clonotype turned up once. This CDR3 is CASSLVGTGRQNTEAFF. The CDR3 region has the DNA TGTGCCAGCAGCTTAGTAGGGACAGGGCGACAAAACACTGAAGCTTTCTTT. The V call is TRBV7-9, the J call TRBJ1-1; 9 nucleotides match TRBD1. Germline-derived CDR1 and CDR2 are SEHNR and FQNEAQ (reference sequence). The CDR3 totals 17 residues. J was trimmed by 2 bases and V by 1 base; bases with no gene match: 8. Supplemented by reference TRBV7-9 and TRBJ1-1, the full variable domain reads DTGVSQNPRHKITKRGQNVTFRCDPISEHNRLYWYRQTLGQGPEFLTYFQNEAQLEKSRLLSDRFSAERPKGSFSTLEIQRTEQGDSAMYLCASSLVGTGRQNTEAFFGQGTRLTVV.

This chain uses TRBV5-4 with TRBJ2-7; weak D call: TRBD2 (6 bases). The length of the CDR3 is 14 residues. Trimming took off 2 bases at V and 2 bases at J, with 11 bases between the two ends. From germline, CDR1 is SGHNT and CDR2 YYREEE (reference sequence). The CDR3 spells CASSFVGGPYEQYF. The CDR3 DNA is TGTGCCAGCAGCTTTGTGGGGGGACCCTACGAGCAGTACTTC.

The V and J genes are TRBV14 and TRBJ1-1; no definite D call. This CDR3 comprises 14 residues. The germline V gene encodes CDR1 SGHDN and CDR2 FVKESK. V dropped 1 base and J dropped 1 base, with 7 bases sitting between them. The DNA for the CDR3 is TGTGCCAGCAGCCAAGTTGATTGGAACACTGAAGCTTTCTTT. Translation gives CASSQVDWNTEAFF.

The J gene is TRBJ2-7, the V gene TRBV28; D uncertain. The CDR3 totals 13 residues. Germline V gene lookup returns CDR1 MDHEN and CDR2 SYDVKM. With 7 bases removed from V and 0 bases from J, the gap between germline ends came to 10 bases. CDR3 protein: CASTLSGSYEQYF. In DNA form, the CDR3 reads TGTGCCAGCACCCTTTCCGGCTCCTACGAGCAGTACTTC.

V usage is TRBV4-2 and J usage is TRBJ1-2, with D possibly matching TRBD1 (5 bases). The CDR3 spans 15 residues. V dropped 0 bases and J dropped 3 bases, with 11 bases sitting between them. The germline V gene has CDR1 LGHNA and CDR2 YNFKEQ. The CDR3 DNA sequence: TGTGCCAGCAGCCAAGAGGGGGTGACTCACTATGGCTACACCTTC. Residues: CASSQEGVTHYGYTF.

The chain carries TRBV12-3 or TRBV12-4 and TRBJ2-1; unclear D gene. V was cut by 5 bases and J by 0 bases, with 8 bases left in between. The CDR3 runs 14 residues. CDR3: CASSLDISYNEQFF. DNA of the CDR3: TGTGCCAGCAGTCTCGACATCTCCTACAATGAGCAGTTCTTC.

This rearrangement joins TRBV11-3 to TRBJ2-3; D not certain. The CDR3 has 13 amino acids. V dropped 0 bases and J dropped 6 bases, with 7 bases sitting between them. Per the germline V gene, CDR1 is SGHNT and CDR2 is YENEEA. CDR3 coding DNA: TGTGCCAGCAGCTTAGATCAGGAGGATACGCAGTATTTT. The encoded protein is CASSLDQEDTQYF.

The chain links TRBV3-1 to TRBJ1-5, with 7 bases fitting TRBD1. Losses at the gene ends were 2 bases for V and 6 bases for J; bases not matched to a gene: 4. This CDR3 contains 14 residues. Germline V gene lookup returns CDR1 LGHDT and CDR2 YNNKEL (reference sequence). CDR3 in amino acids: CASSQYRGAQPQHF. CDR3 DNA: TGTGCCAGCAGCCAATACAGGGGCGCTCAGCCCCAGCATTTT.

The chain uses TRBV6-5 and TRBJ1-1, with D possibly being TRBD1 (5 bases). V lost 1 base and J 0 bases, leaving 12 bases between the germline ends. Per the germline V gene, CDR1 is MNHEY and CDR2 is SVGAGI. There are 16 residues in the CDR3. As DNA, the CDR3 is TGTGCCAGCAGTTACTTTGGGGGGTACCTGAACACTGAAGCTTTCTTT. This gives the protein CASSYFGGYLNTEAFF.

The rearrangement joins TRBV11-2 to TRBJ2-2; D may be TRBD1 (6 bases). The V end was cut by 1 base, the J end by 7 bases, with 10 bases between. CDR1 and CDR2 (germline): SGHAT, FQNNGV. The CDR3 is 14 residues long. The CDR3 DNA follows: TGTGCCAGCAGCTTAGCAGGGGATGGCGGGGAGCTGTTTTTT. Translation gives CASSLAGDGGELFF.

The rearrangement uses TRBV3-1 and TRBJ1-2; 12 positions agree with TRBD1. CDR1 is LGHDT and CDR2 is YNNKEL in the germline V gene (reference sequence). CDR3 length: 17 residues. V lost 5 bases to trimming and J lost 4 bases; unmatched junction nucleotides: 11. CDR3: CASSSGTGGSFGYGYTF. The DNA for the CDR3 is TGTGCCAGCAGCTCCGGGACAGGGGGCAGTTTTGGCTATGGCTACACCTTC. The full variable domain, rest sourced from reference TRBV3-1 and TRBJ1-2, is DTAVSQTPKYLVTQMGNDKSIKCEQNLGHDTMYWYKQDSKKFLKIMFSYNNKELIINETVPNRFSPKSPDKAHLNLHINSLELGDSAVYFCASSSGTGGSFGYGYTFGSGTRLTVV.

The chain joins TRBV19 to TRBJ2-1; 7 bases align to TRBD1. The CDR3 length is 15 residues. CDR1 LNHDA and CDR2 SQIVND come from the germline V gene (reference sequence). V trimming: 0 bases; J trimming: 6 bases; junction bases outside the gene matches: 5. The CDR3 DNA follows: TGTGCCAGTAGTATAGATACAGGGGAAGGCAATGAGCAGTTCTTC. It translates to CASSIDTGEGNEQFF.

The chain links TRBV7-2 to TRBJ1-1; no clear D gene. V gave up 5 bases and J gave up 3 bases, with 19 bases separating them. The CDR3 contains 16 residues. The germline V gene has CDR1 SGHTA and CDR2 FQGNSA. The CDR3 sequence is CASSPGPGGLDTEAFF. The CDR3 DNA is TGTGCCAGCAGCCCCGGGCCCGGAGGTTTGGACACTGAAGCTTTCTTT. The variable domain in full, completed from reference TRBV7-2 and TRBJ1-1, reads GAGVSQSPSNKVTEKGKDVELRCDPISGHTALYWYRQSLGQGLEFLIYFQGNSAPDKSGLPSDRFSAERTGGSVSTLTIQRTQQEDSAVYLCASSPGPGGLDTEAFFGQGTRLTVV.

The CDR3 DNA reads TGCGCCAGCGCCGGACTAGCGGGAGGACAAGAGACCCAGTACTTC. As protein: CASAGLAGGQETQYF. The chain joins TRBV5-1 to TRBJ2-5; 14 bases fit TRBD2. The ends lost 7 bases at V and 2 bases at J; junction bases unmatched: 4. Germline values: CDR1 SGHRS, CDR2 YFSETQ. There are 15 residues in the CDR3.

The chain has TRBV19 and TRBJ2-1; 12 nucleotides line up with TRBD2. Germline trimming cut 6 bases from V and 6 bases from J; bases unmatched to any gene: 9. The CDR3 is made up of 16 amino acids. Germline CDR1 LNHDA, CDR2 SQIVND (reference sequence). This CDR3 is CASRPRLAGVANEQFF. CDR3 DNA sequence: TGTGCCAGTAGACCCAGACTAGCGGGAGTTGCCAATGAGCAGTTCTTC.

The gene calls are TRBV4-3 and TRBJ2-1; the match to TRBD2 covers 8 bases. V lost 3 bases to trimming and J lost 2 bases; unmatched junction nucleotides: 6. Germline lookup yields CDR1 LGHNA and CDR2 YSLEER. This CDR3 comprises 16 residues. CDR3: CASSQGSGRAYNEQFF. DNA of the CDR3: TGCGCCAGCAGCCAGGGAAGCGGGAGAGCCTACAATGAGCAGTTCTTC.